The 6 T cell receptor beta chains presented below share a single source sample, sequenced in a study of T-cell reconstitution after alpha-beta-depleted transplantation in children. Preparation of the TCRbeta library was carried out with unique molecular identifiers. Using its own MiXCR run on the PCR reads, TCRdb lists one record per CDR3 protein. This table holds almost 500,000 distinct CDR3 sequences, under 15% found once. The sequencing used PBMCs from the stem cell graft donor, collected from the stem cell graft. These receptors originate from a human donor who donated a stem cell graft to a child with combined immunodeficiency.

The rearrangement uses TRBV12-3 or TRBV12-4 and TRBJ2-1, with 8 bases matching TRBD1. The CDR3 has 16 amino acids. Losses at the gene ends were 6 bases for V and 4 bases for J; bases not matched to a gene: 11. The CDR3 nucleotides read TGTGCCAGCAGGCCAGGGGAACAGGGGGGTTACAATGAGCAGTTCTTC. This encodes CASRPGEQGGYNEQFF.

As regards this clonotype: Being one base from a much bigger clone, this may be a read error. This chain connects TRBV7-2 to TRBJ2-3; 7 nucleotides match TRBD2. The trim removed 0 bases at V and 4 bases at J, leaving 4 bases unmatched. The germline CDR1 and CDR2 sequences are SGHTA and FQGNSA. The CDR3 runs to 15 residues. The CDR3 region is CASSLAGGTPDTQYF. DNA of the CDR3: TGTGCCAGCAGCTTAGCGGGGGGGACCCCAGATACGCAGTATTTT.

The chain carries TRBV12-3 or TRBV12-4 and TRBJ2-2, with TRBD1 matching 7 bases. Losses at the gene ends were 6 bases for V and 1 base for J; bases not matched to a gene: 5. CDR3 size: 15 residues. Here the CDR3 reads CASSWDSGNTGELFF. In DNA form, the CDR3 reads TGTGCCAGCAGCTGGGACAGCGGGAACACCGGGGAGCTGTTTTTT.

This clonotype has just a few counts. This chain joins TRBV25-1 and TRBJ2-1, with TRBD2 matching 10 bases. The CDR3 length is 14 residues. Germline CDR1 reads MGHDK; CDR2 reads SYGVNS. Trimming took 7 bases from V and 8 from J; bases not matched to a gene: 8. CDR3 DNA: TGTGCCAGCACTCCGGGACTAGCGACGCATGAGCAGTTCTTC. Protein: CASTPGLATHEQFF.

This clonotype came up many times. The rearrangement uses TRBV12-3 or TRBV12-4 and TRBJ2-1; D call uncertain. CDR3 length: 13 residues. Trimming stripped 5 bases from V and 6 bases from J, with 11 bases between. In nucleotides, the CDR3 is TGTGCCAGCAGTCCAGGACCGTTCAATGAGCAGTTCTTC. This encodes CASSPGPFNEQFF.

This clonotype was seen only a few times. The chain uses TRBV30 and TRBJ2-2; D perhaps matches TRBD1 (6 bases). The CDR3 runs to 15 residues. The germline CDR1 and CDR2 sequences are GTSNPN and SVGIG (reference sequence). Between the trimmed V and J ends, which lost 3 bases and 4 bases, there was a span of 15 bases. The CDR3 sequence: CAWSNQGRFTGELFF. The CDR3 DNA reads as TGTGCCTGGAGCAACCAGGGGCGCTTCACCGGGGAGCTGTTTTTT.